The following is a T cell receptor beta chain sequence with its context. Its antigen is not identified. The CDR3 contains 15 residues. Germline V CDR1 and CDR2: SGHTA, FQGNSA. V gave up 5 bases and J gave up 3 bases, with 17 bases separating them. These data belong to a study of cytotoxic CD8 clonotypes in ibrutinib-treated CLL. Overall study: Enrolment comprised around twelve relapsed/refractory and more than 14 treatment-naive patients; about 17 were IGHV unmutated. Notes on the study in general: Sustained-remission and progressing patients' sampling times differed. Few clonotypes were public, and these shrank or held steady under treatment. Clonality increased with ibrutinib response but returned toward baseline at progression.

This table comes from immunoSEQ multiplex PCR, and its TCRdb copy is limited to in-frame clones, with some not included. The profile shows tens of thousands of clones, about three quarters of them singletons. The sample consisted of PBMCs, taken after 24 months of ibrutinib treatment. This receptor was taken from a human donor with chronic lymphocytic leukemia. The rearrangement joins TRBV7-2 to TRBJ2-7, with D perhaps TRBD2 (6 bases). The CDR3 spells CASSNRRDAGYEQYF. CDR3 nucleotide sequence: TGTGCCAGCAGCAATCGGAGGGATGCGGGCTACGAGCAGTACTTC.